This TCR beta chain appears in the sequencing data of a study of cytomegalovirus exposure and HLA in healthy donors (dated by TCRdb to 2016 to 2017). Broadly, across the study: An earlier analysis of some 500 of the donors reported 250 to 350 Gb of sequence data and roughly 100 million unique TCR beta sequences from 150 million to 200 million T cells. Both class I and class II loci were covered by HLA typing, at four-digit resolution. To predict cytomegalovirus infection status, the study brought together high-throughput TCR immunosequencing, statistical association of individual TCRs with disease status, and machine learning. An early release covering more than 500 HLA-typed donors comprised about 320 gigabases of sequencing data and some 79 million unique TCR sequences. Donor age, sex, ethnicity and CMV serostatus were compiled alongside the repertoire data. A later genetic analysis used genome-wide SNP genotypes for about 65% of the 666 donors, treating that subset as a discovery cohort. On average, approximately 250,000 unique TCR beta nucleotide sequences were sequenced per donor among a few hundred genotyped donors of the cohort, with 15% to 20% of those sequences being non-productive. Every discovery cohort repertoire had been produced on one sequencing platform. To decide whether each TCR beta V gene segment behaved as functional or pseudogenic, an earlier analysis of some 570 of the donors relied on high-throughput TCR beta sequencing. A handful of DR-DQ haplotypes were handled as single units for association and clustering because linkage in the cohort was strong. In a later analysis, previously published TCR beta repertoires from roughly 710 donors were re-analyzed and high-resolution HLA genotyping was added so that TCR occurrence patterns could be studied. The aim of the study was to test whether cataloging public T cell receptors could identify signatures of past pathogen exposure. Using immunosequencing, the study profiled T cell repertoires from 500 to 800 subjects and related those repertoires to cytomegalovirus serostatus. A separate validation cohort of more than 100 different subjects was used in addition to the approximately 700-subject first cohort. The genetic ancestry cluster associated with self-reported Caucasian donors included 80% to 90% of the roughly 390 genotyped donors. The number of typed donors differed by locus: about 629-640 for A, B, C, DRB1 and DQB1; 500 to 550 for DQA1; 600 to 610 for DPA1; and about 470 for DPB1. In the later analysis, no new phenotypic data were used to find candidate immune exposures; instead, reliance was placed on TCR beta sequences and their occurrence across donors.

The cohort consisted of approximately 690 healthy bone marrow donors. Cohort members were all nominally healthy when sampled, although unrecorded immune exposures were likely present. The donor was CMV seropositive and belonged to the group of 250 to 300 seropositive cohort members. Every donor gave a peripheral blood sample, and the peripheral blood mononuclear cells from that sample were used for TCR beta sequencing. The Qiagen DNeasy Blood Extraction Kit was used to extract genomic DNA from the blood cell samples. With respect to this clone: It has no known antigen specificity. The input lacks base qualities; no much larger clone sits a single base away.

The method behind the library was the immunoSEQ multiplex PCR assay. For the multiplex PCR, a mixture combining 60 forward primers for TCR Vbeta segments and 13 reverse primers for TCR Jbeta segments was used. A multiplex PCR assay on genomic DNA amplified the CDR3 region of rearranged TCR beta genes. Amplified TCR beta libraries were sequenced as 87-base-pair reads on the Illumina HiSeq System. The original pipeline was this. A later analysis tallied 70 million to 100 million unique TCR beta chains across the 700 or so repertoires, and around 12 million of those chains were shared by two or more donors. Raw reads were error-corrected and collapsed into unique sequences with a nearest-neighbor algorithm that merged closely related sequences to remove PCR and sequencing errors. CDR3 sequences were aligned to IMGT reference sequences to assign V, D and J gene segments. For a sequence to be retained, at least a six-nucleotide match to both a V gene segment and a J gene segment was required. A rearrangement counted as productive if the CDR3 had no stop codons and remained in frame with V and J, and every other rearrangement counted as non-productive. CDR3 was defined according to IMGT convention as the region running from the second conserved V-encoded cysteine to the conserved J-encoded phenylalanine. Sequences without an unambiguous match to a single V gene segment were excluded from the earlier analysis of several hundred of the donors. An earlier analysis of 450 to 650 of the donors called V segments functional above 56.7% productive rearrangements and segregating when the between-donor standard deviation exceeded 5%. A statistical classification framework was developed to diagnose cytomegalovirus status using the catalog of TCR beta chain sequences. A later analysis assigned V and J genes by comparing TCR nucleotide sequences with IMGT/GENE-DB human TR gene sequences. Using the TCRdist pipeline, a later analysis assigned CDR3 sequences along with most-parsimonious VDJ recombination scenarios. In a later analysis, every TCR beta chain was defined by the combination of its CDR3 amino acid sequence and its V-gene family, and reads without a unique V-gene family were dropped. In a later analysis, around 600 highly shared, low-generation-probability nucleotide sequences were removed to address suspected cross-contamination and a sequencing artifact. A later analysis calculated a clonal expansion index for each public chain from normalized within-repertoire ranks of inferred template counts. A later analysis computed generation probabilities with a VDJ recombination model fitted to out-of-frame rearrangements, and checked the results against IGoR. In a later analysis, TCR-TCR, TCR-HLA and TCR-CMV co-occurrence was scored with hypergeometric tests, and a repertoire-size bias correction was applied to TCR pairs. A later analysis estimated false discovery rates by permuting HLA or CMV assignments 20 times. A later analysis grouped co-occurring TCRs with DBSCAN, adding TCRdist sequence similarity when clustering within HLA-allele-positive subsets. Repertoires with fewer than 30,000 or more than 120,000 public chains were left out of co-occurrence clustering, as were a handful of repertoires with anomalous nucleotide sharing. Not all clones reach the TCRdb copy of this immuneACCESS table, which keeps in-frame sequences only. Checked studies attribute under half of the gap to unresolved V genes and leave the rest unexplained. V, J and clone size reflect that table, while D and trimming were determined from the DNA. The table for this sample lists 150,000 to 200,000 clones; roughly 87% of them were counted only once. The top ten clonotypes cover about 1.4% of the sample.

The germline V gene (reference sequence) sets CDR1 to MNHNY and CDR2 to SVGAGI. For this chain, trimming is 2 bases at the V end and 8 bases at the J end, and the number of junction bases without a gene match is 7. From cysteine to phenylalanine, the CDR3 is 14 amino acids long. Here the CDR3 DNA is all that survives: 42 bases in frame from base 1. The investigation overall reported the following: In an earlier analysis of some 550 of the donors, most TCR beta V segments were observed in productive rearrangements about 90% or about 30% of the time, broadly matching IMGT annotations. Most TCR sequences were seen in very few donors, while some public TCRs were found in many individuals. When HLA alleles, especially DR and DQ, strongly co-occurred, attributing TCR associations to individual alleles was difficult. Roughly uniform sequencing depth across donors was assumed in presence/absence analyses, although this assumption may not hold. Because the 87-base-pair reads could not distinguish some IMGT-functional V segments, including TRBV6-2 and TRBV6-3, those segments were excluded. A later analysis reported that several top co-occurrence clusters appeared linked to parvovirus B19, influenza, CMV and Epstein-Barr virus. Linkage disequilibrium might explain the correlated functional status among segregating V segments, but an unknown experimental factor could not be ruled out. According to the authors, the approach could potentially be generalized to other disease states and immunological phenotypes. Specific HLA alleles were associated with 16,951 TCR beta sequences at a false discovery rate of 0.05 in a later analysis. Because counts were too low, fewer than 20 rarely observed V segments, including chromosome 9 orphons, were excluded from the earlier analysis of 587 of the donors. The study listed 150 to 200 TCR beta chains as associated with cytomegalovirus. In a later analysis, most CMV-associated TCR beta chains were found to appear HLA-restricted, with HLA associations seemingly driven largely by CMV exposure. According to a later analysis, TCR association rates differed among HLA loci, with DRB1 alleles showing the most associated TCRs and HLA-C alleles showing the fewest. According to a later genetic analysis, donors in an Asian-associated ancestry cluster had fewer N-insertions in productive TCRs than the roughly 700-donor mean. CMV serostatus was the only immune exposure information available for the cohort. A further reported finding was that TCR beta sequences accurately predicted the HLA-A and HLA-B alleles for most subjects in the first cohort. Cytomegalovirus status was reported to be diagnosed by the classifier with high specificity and sensitivity in both the original and validation cohorts. V-gene and J-gene trimming of TCR beta chains was associated with a missense DCLRE1C variant in a later genetic analysis, and the association was replicated in an independent cohort. A group of highly shared sequence variants was considered likely to be a technical artifact of the sequencing pipeline. In a later analysis, HLA-associated TCR beta chains were found to be more clonally expanded and to have lower generation probabilities than equally common non-associated chains. Because HLA typing was unavailable for some donors at each locus, only the typed subset was used in association tests. A few of the identified cytomegalovirus-associated TCR beta chains were confirmed in vitro to be specific for cytomegalovirus antigens. In this cohort, only TCR beta chains were sequenced, and detectable features were limited by the absence of alpha or paired-chain data.

The sample taken for sequencing was PBMCs. This receptor was identified in a girl under 18 in good health and CMV-seropositive. This sequence uses TRBV6-6 and TRBJ1-2, with TRBD1 identical over 8 junction bases. The CDR3 protein sequence reads: CASSYAGTGGGYTF. The sequenced DNA is TGTGCCAGCAGTTACGCCGGGACAGGAGGGGGCTACACCTTC.